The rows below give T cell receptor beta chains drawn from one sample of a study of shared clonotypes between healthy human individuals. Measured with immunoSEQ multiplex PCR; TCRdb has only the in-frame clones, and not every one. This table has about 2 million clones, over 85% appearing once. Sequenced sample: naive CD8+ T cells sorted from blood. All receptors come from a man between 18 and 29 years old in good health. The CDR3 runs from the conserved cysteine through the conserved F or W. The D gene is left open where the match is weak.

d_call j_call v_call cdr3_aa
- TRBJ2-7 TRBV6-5 CASSPSATYEQYF
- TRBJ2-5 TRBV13 CASSFEYQETQYF
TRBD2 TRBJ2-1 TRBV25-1 CASSESMGGSRGNEQFF
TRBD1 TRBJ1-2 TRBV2 CASSEAAGTGLTYGYTF
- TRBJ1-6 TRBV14 CASSQAMGNSPLHF
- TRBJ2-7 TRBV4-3 CASSQGWDPAYEQYF
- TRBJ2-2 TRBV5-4 CASSLGMNTGELFF
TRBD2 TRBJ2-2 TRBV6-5 CASSLAGGPTGELFF
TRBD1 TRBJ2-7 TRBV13 CASSPGDSLNEQYF
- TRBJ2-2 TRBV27 CASTTRGNTGELFF
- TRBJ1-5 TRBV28 CASSLYGTTIGSNQPQHF
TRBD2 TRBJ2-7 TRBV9 CASSVDSGSLNEQYF
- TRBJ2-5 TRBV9 CASSGIRQETQYF
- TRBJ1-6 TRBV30 CAWSAPGNSPLHF
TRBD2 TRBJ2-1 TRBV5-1 CASSLAVTAGANEQFF
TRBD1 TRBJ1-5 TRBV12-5 CASGPGTVGDQPQHF
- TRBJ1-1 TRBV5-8 CASSLDRNTEAFF
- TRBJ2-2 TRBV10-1 CASSEVKTGELFF
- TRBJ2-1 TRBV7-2 CASSPLPGDTYNEQFF
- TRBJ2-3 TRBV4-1 CASRGRQGATDTQYF
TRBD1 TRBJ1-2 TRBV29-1 CSTWDRVESYGYTF
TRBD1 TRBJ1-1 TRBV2 CASWTGTGNTEAFF
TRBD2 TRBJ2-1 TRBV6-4 CASSDSTSGRGNEQFF
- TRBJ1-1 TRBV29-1 CSVVAGEAFF
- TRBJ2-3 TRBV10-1 CASSETGVADTQYF
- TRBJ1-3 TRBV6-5 CASSSHGEGSGNTIYF
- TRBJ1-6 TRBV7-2 CASSLVRGYSPLHF
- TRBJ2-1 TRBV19 CASSIDWGSFEQFF
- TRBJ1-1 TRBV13 CASSPGRRLNTEAFF
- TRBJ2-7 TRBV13 CASSLQLSSSYEQYF
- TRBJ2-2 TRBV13 CASSLEQPNTGELFF
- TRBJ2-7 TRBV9 CASSVGADSYEQYF
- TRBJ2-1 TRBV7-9 CASTPGYNEQFF
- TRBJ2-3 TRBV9 CASSVGGARDTQYF
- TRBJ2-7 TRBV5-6 CASSLGSAYPYEQYF
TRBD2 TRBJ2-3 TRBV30 CAWTSGNIDTQYF
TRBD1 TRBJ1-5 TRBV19 CASSTWRTGGSNQPQHF
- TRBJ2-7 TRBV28 CASSLGETYEQYF
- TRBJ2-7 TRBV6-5 CASSPRDNYEQYF
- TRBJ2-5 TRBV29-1 CSVFGEETQYF
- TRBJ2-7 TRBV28 CASSSPNEQYF
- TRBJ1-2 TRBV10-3 CAISESTDSYPNYGYTF
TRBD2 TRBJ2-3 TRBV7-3 CASNSGGGRDTQYF
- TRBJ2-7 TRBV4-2 CASSEGGYEQYF
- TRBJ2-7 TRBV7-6 CASSLGGSGVNPYEQYF
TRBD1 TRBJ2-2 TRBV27 CASSSRGLGTGELFF
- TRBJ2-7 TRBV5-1 CASSLEVSYEQYF